This entry is about one T cell receptor beta chain. These data come from a study of blood T cell repertoires in COVID-19. TCRdb's copy holds only in-frame clones and misses some; the assay was immunoSEQ multiplex PCR. The sample yields about 380,000 clones, around 89% seen once. The germline CDR1 and CDR2 sequences are MNHNY and SVGAGI (reference sequence). The CDR3 runs to 14 residues. V was pared by 8 bases and J by 6 bases, with 17 bases between. This TCR came from a man aged 40-55 years with acute or convalescent COVID-19. The sequenced sample was peripheral blood. The rearrangement joins TRBV6-6 to TRBJ2-1; D unresolved. CDR3 nucleotide sequence: TGTGCCAGCGCACGACTGAGAAATTCCAATGAGCAGTTCTTC. Residues: CASARLRNSNEQFF.